The subject of this entry is one TCR beta chain. The antigen remains undetermined. TCRdb keeps only in-frame clones here, not all; method: immunoSEQ multiplex PCR. This table has 55,000 to 85,000 clones, about four fifths appearing once. This specimen comes from a study of T cell responses to AZD1222 COVID-19 vaccine. Whole-study context: Analysis merged second doses at about 4 or about 12 weeks. Overall study findings and caveats: The study sampled repertoires only after the peak T cell response. Baseline antibody screening turned up just six seropositive AZD1222 recipients. Among vaccine-associated CD4 TCRs, coverage spanned spike, with dominance at 160-218 and 743-854.

The sequences come from peripheral blood, collected on day 0 of AZD1222 vaccination. This TCR came from an adult in good health.

The CDR3 bases are TGTGCCATCAGTGAGTCCTCGACTTTTACCGGGGAGCTGTTTTTT. This translates into CAISESSTFTGELFF. This chain connects TRBV10-3 to TRBJ2-2, with D unresolved. Trimming removed 0 bases from V and 5 bases from J, with 10 bases in between. CDR3 length equals 15 residues. The V gene's germline CDR1 is ENHRY and CDR2 SYGVKD.